A single sample is the source of the 4 T cell receptor beta chains below, sequenced in a study of shared clonotypes between healthy human individuals. The method was immunoSEQ multiplex PCR; TCRdb's version includes in-frame clones alone and lacks a portion of them. This sample yields about 2.3 million clones, of which just under 95% are seen a single time; around 0.35% belongs to the top ten. The sequencing input was naive CD4+ T cells from PBMCs. Documented subset: CD45RA+ positively selected. These receptors originate from a man aged 18-30 years in good health. Some clones in this sample may be carry-over from other donors' samples.

This clone was found once. The genes are TRBV7-9 and TRBJ2-7; 9 nucleotides agree with TRBD1. Germline values: CDR1 SEHNR, CDR2 FQNEAQ (reference sequence). CDR3 length: 15 amino acids. V shed 5 bases, J shed 3 bases, and the junction held 8 bases outside the gene matches. CDR3 amino acids: CASSPRTGGSYEQYF. The CDR3 DNA reads TGTGCCAGCAGCCCCCGTACAGGGGGCAGCTACGAGCAGTACTTC. Complete variable domain (other parts from reference TRBV7-9 and TRBJ2-7): DTGVSQNPRHKITKRGQNVTFRCDPISEHNRLYWYRQTLGQGPEFLTYFQNEAQLEKSRLLSDRFSAERPKGSFSTLEIQRTEQGDSAMYLCASSPRTGGSYEQYFGPGTRLTVT.

The chain uses TRBV14 and TRBJ1-1; no firm D call. With 4 bases removed from V and 0 bases from J, the gap between germline ends came to 6 bases. Germline-derived CDR1 and CDR2 are SGHDN and FVKESK. CDR3 length: 13 residues. The DNA of the CDR3 is TGTGCCAGCAGCCGTTATATGAACACTGAAGCTTTCTTT. Amino acids: CASSRYMNTEAFF.

This chain connects TRBV16 to TRBJ1-5; TRBD1 is a possible D gene (5 bases). Germline CDR1 and CDR2: KGHSY and FQNENV. Trimming stripped 5 bases from V and 1 base from J, with 12 bases between. This CDR3 has 15 amino acids. The CDR3 reads CASSFAPGSNQPQHF. The DNA for the CDR3 is TGTGCCAGCAGCTTCGCCCCAGGGAGCAATCAGCCCCAGCATTTT. The whole variable domain, remainder taken from reference TRBV16 and TRBJ1-5, is GEEVAQTPKHLVRGEGQKAKLYCAPIKGHSYVFWYQQVLKNEFKFLISFQNENVFDETGMPKERFSAKCLPNSPCSLEIQATKLEDSAVYFCASSFAPGSNQPQHFGDGTRLSIL.

The chain uses TRBV28 and TRBJ1-4; D might be TRBD1 (6 bases). The CDR3 runs to 14 residues. V lost 6 bases and J 2 bases, leaving 10 bases between the germline ends. Looked up from germline, CDR1 is MDHEN and CDR2 is SYDVKM. Here the CDR3 reads CASRPGGTNEKLFF. CDR3 bases: TGTGCCAGCAGGCCGGGGGGCACTAATGAAAAACTGTTTTTT.